This T cell receptor (beta chain) was sequenced in a study of PD-1 blockade in classical Hodgkin lymphoma. Study at large: Patients were infused with nivolumab 3 mg/kg every 2 weeks. Whole-study findings and limits: Whatever underlies the repertoire differences (possibly disease activity or prior therapy) remains undefined. The study reported lower baseline TCR diversity in newly diagnosed patients than in healthy donors.

Every patient relapsed after autologous stem cell transplantation, and brentuximab vedotin exposure varied. Assay used: immunoSEQ multiplex PCR; TCRdb lists only in-frame clones, some missing. The table records approximately 61,000 clones, 80% to 90% of them present only once. Remarks on this clone: Its target is unknown.

The receptor comes from a human donor with classical Hodgkin lymphoma. Specimen: peripheral blood mononuclear cells (PBMCs), collected at baseline.

The CDR3 sequence: CASSPPGTTHTDTQYF. Written as DNA, the CDR3 is TGTGCCAGCAGCCCTCCCGGGACTACTCACACAGATACGCAGTATTTT. This sequence joins TRBV5-4 and TRBJ2-3, with 7 bases matching TRBD2. Germline CDR1 SGHNT, CDR2 YYREEE (reference sequence). The CDR3 length is 16 residues. V lost 4 bases to trimming and J lost 2 bases; unmatched junction nucleotides: 10.